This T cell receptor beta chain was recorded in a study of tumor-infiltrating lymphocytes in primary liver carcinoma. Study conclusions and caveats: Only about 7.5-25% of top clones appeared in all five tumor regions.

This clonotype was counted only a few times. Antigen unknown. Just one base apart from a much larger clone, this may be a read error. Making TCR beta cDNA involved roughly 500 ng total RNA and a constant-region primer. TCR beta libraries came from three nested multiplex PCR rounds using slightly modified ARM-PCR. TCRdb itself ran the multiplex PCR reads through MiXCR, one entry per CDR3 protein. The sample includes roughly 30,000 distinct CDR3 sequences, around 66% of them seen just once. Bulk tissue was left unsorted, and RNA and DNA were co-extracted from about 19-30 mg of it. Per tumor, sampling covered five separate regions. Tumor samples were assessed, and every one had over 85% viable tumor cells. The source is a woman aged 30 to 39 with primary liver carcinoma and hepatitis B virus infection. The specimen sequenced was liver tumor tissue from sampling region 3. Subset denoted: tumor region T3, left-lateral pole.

The CDR3 DNA follows: TGTGCCAGCAGCTTAGAAAAAGGGCCCAGGCCCTACGAGCAGTACTTC. As protein: CASSLEKGPRPYEQYF. The V and J genes are TRBV11-3 and TRBJ2-7, with D unresolved. Germline V CDR1 and CDR2: SGHNT, YENEEA. Deletions cut 0 bases from V and 2 bases from J, with 14 bases between. The CDR3 consists of 16 residues. The full variable domain, completed using reference TRBV11-3 and TRBJ2-7, is EAGVVQSPRYKIIEKKQPVAFWCNPISGHNTLYWYLQNLGQGPELLIRYENEEAVDDSQLPKDRFSAERLKGVDSTLKIQPAELGDSAVYLCASSLEKGPRPYEQYFGPGTRLTVT.